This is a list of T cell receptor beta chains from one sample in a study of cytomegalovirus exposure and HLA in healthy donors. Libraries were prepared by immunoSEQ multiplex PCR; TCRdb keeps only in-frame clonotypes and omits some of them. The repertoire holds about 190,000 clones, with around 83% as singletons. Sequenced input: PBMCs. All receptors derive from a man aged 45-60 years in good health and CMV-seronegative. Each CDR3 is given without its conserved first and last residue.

cdr3_aa: ASTPEGRLAKNIQY
j_call: TRBJ2-4
v_call: TRBV7-2

cdr3_aa: ASSPGTGGSNSPLH
j_call: TRBJ1-6
v_call: TRBV19

cdr3_aa: ASSLATGSYEQY
j_call: TRBJ2-7
v_call: TRBV5-1

cdr3_aa: ASSQVPGQGVSPHNEQF
j_call: TRBJ2-1
v_call: TRBV4-1

cdr3_aa: ATSRDRAANYGYT
j_call: TRBJ1-2
v_call: TRBV15

cdr3_aa: ASSSTSGRTDTQY
j_call: TRBJ2-3
v_call: TRBV7-3

cdr3_aa: ASSYGTSGTSDTGELF
j_call: TRBJ2-2
v_call: TRBV5-1

cdr3_aa: ASSTNRGGNTIY
j_call: TRBJ1-3
v_call: TRBV7-9

cdr3_aa: ASSSNTGFGAF
j_call: TRBJ1-1
v_call: TRBV6-5

cdr3_aa: ASSAMLAPYEQY
j_call: TRBJ2-7
v_call: TRBV6-5

cdr3_aa: ASSLSPAPGNGYT
j_call: TRBJ1-2
v_call: TRBV7-9

cdr3_aa: ASSLKTDREANEKLF
j_call: TRBJ1-4
v_call: TRBV10-1

cdr3_aa: ASSSPGAGETQY
j_call: TRBJ2-5
v_call: TRBV5-5

cdr3_aa: ASSPRTSGSGNEQF
j_call: TRBJ2-1
v_call: TRBV5-1

cdr3_aa: SVEDTGTDTQY
j_call: TRBJ2-3
v_call: TRBV29-1

cdr3_aa: AIRELSNQPQH
j_call: TRBJ1-5
v_call: TRBV10-3

cdr3_aa: ASSSDRGLRGETQY
j_call: TRBJ2-5
v_call: TRBV7-2

cdr3_aa: ASTRWFSSGANVLT
j_call: TRBJ2-6
v_call: TRBV19

cdr3_aa: ASSFLGGAGAETQY
j_call: TRBJ2-5
v_call: TRBV11-2

cdr3_aa: ASSLGRASSGNTIY
j_call: TRBJ1-3
v_call: TRBV5-1

cdr3_aa: ASSRRRNSGTDTQY
j_call: TRBJ2-3
v_call: TRBV7-9

cdr3_aa: ASGLVRARDRRQETQY
j_call: TRBJ2-5
v_call: TRBV12-5

cdr3_aa: ASSEQGRNSPLH
j_call: TRBJ1-6
v_call: TRBV2

cdr3_aa: SVALGNTIY
j_call: TRBJ1-3
v_call: TRBV29-1

cdr3_aa: ASSPQRGYNEQF
j_call: TRBJ2-1
v_call: TRBV18

cdr3_aa: ASKRALRGGYT
j_call: TRBJ1-2
v_call: TRBV25-1

cdr3_aa: ASSRDSPYEQY
j_call: TRBJ2-7
v_call: TRBV6-6

cdr3_aa: ASSYFRDRRNTEAF
j_call: TRBJ1-1
v_call: TRBV7-2

cdr3_aa: ASSFGTGVVYEQF
j_call: TRBJ2-1
v_call: TRBV7-2